The clone carrying this T cell receptor beta chain was found a few times. Its specificity is unknown. This sample is drawn from a study of T cells after yellow fever vaccination. Study background: Low-cell-number fractions were prepared with SMART-Seq v4 Ultra Low Input.

The CDR3 is 13 residues long. V was shortened by 5 bases and J by 3 bases, with 10 bases between the two germline ends. General observations from the study: In FACS-sorted repertoires, abundant clonotypes from the bulk population could appear as contaminants. Reappearance after the booster was observed for most primary-vaccination clones (roughly 95% CD4, less than 90% CD8).

For TCR, cDNA came from 5'RACE template switching, which added a universal primer site and UMIs. TCRdb ran MiXCR on the 5' RACE reads and lists one entry per CDR3 protein. The data show hundreds of thousands of distinct CDR3 sequences, with more than 9% seen just once and 14% to 15% held by the top ten. Sequences were derived from PBMCs, sampled on the day of the yellow fever booster vaccination. This sequence originates from a man aged 25 to 45 who received the YFV17D yellow fever vaccine. The J gene is TRBJ1-1, the V gene TRBV12-3 or TRBV12-4; D is uncertain. The CDR3 coding sequence is TGTGCCAGCAGTCAAATGAGGGACACTGAAGCTTTCTTT. Protein product: CASSQMRDTEAFF.